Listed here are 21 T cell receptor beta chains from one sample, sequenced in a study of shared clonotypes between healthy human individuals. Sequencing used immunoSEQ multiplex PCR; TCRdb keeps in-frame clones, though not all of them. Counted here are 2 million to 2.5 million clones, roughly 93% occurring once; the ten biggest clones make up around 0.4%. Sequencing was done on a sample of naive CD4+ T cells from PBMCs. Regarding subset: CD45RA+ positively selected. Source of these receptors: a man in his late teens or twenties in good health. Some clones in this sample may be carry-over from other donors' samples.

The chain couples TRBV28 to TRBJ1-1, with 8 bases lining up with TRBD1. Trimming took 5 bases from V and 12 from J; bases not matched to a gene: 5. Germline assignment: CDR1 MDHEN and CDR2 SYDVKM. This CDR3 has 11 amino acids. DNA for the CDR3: TGTGCCAGCAGTGGCAACAGGGGGTCTTTCTTT. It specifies CASSGNRGSFF.

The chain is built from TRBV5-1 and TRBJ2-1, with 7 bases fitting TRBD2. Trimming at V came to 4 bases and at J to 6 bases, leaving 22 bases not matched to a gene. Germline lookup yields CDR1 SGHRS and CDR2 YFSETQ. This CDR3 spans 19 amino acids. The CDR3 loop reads CASSHFGPYTSANSNEQFF. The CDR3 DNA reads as TGCGCCAGCAGCCATTTCGGTCCCTACACTAGCGCTAACAGCAATGAGCAGTTCTTC.

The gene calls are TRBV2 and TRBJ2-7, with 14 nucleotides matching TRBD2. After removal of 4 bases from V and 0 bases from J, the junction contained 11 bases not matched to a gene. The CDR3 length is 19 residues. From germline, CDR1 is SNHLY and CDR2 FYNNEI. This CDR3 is CASSAGLAGGFVYSYEQYF. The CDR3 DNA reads TGTGCCAGCAGTGCCGGACTAGCGGGAGGATTTGTTTACTCCTACGAGCAGTACTTC.

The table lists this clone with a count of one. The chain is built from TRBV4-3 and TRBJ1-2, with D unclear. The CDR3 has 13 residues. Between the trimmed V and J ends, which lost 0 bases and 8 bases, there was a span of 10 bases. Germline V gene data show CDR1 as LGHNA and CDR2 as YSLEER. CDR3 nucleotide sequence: TGCGCCAGCAGCCAAGATTGGGGTCTGGGCTACACCTTC. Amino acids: CASSQDWGLGYTF.

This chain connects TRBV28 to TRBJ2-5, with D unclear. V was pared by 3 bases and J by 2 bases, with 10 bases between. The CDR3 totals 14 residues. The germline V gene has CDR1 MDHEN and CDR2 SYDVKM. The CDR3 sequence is CASSFAAPQETQYF. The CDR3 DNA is TGTGCCAGCAGTTTCGCAGCCCCACAAGAGACCCAGTACTTC.

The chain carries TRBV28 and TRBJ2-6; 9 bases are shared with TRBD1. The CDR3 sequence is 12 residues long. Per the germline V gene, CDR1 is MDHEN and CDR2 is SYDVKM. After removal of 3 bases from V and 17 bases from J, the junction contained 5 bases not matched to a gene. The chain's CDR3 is CASSFPGQGLTF. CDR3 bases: TGTGCCAGCAGTTTTCCGGGACAGGGTTTGACTTTC.

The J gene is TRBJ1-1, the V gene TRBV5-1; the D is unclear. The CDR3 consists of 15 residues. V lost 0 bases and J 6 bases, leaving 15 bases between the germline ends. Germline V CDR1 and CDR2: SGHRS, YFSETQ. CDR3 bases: TGCGCCAGCAGCTTGGAGAGCGCAGGTGGGGCTGAAGCTTTCTTT. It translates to CASSLESAGGAEAFF. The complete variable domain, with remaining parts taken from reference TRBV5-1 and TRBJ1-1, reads KAGVTQTPRYLIKTRGQQVTLSCSPISGHRSVSWYQQTPGQGLQFLFEYFSETQRNKGNFPGRFSGRQFSNSRSEMNVSTLELGDSALYLCASSLESAGGAEAFFGQGTRLTVV.

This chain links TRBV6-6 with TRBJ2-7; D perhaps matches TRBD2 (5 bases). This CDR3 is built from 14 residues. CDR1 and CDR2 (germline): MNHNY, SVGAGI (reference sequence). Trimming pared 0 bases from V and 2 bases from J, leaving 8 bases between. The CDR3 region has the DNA TGTGCCAGCAGTTACTCCAGCGGAGCCTACGAGCAGTACTTC. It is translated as CASSYSSGAYEQYF.

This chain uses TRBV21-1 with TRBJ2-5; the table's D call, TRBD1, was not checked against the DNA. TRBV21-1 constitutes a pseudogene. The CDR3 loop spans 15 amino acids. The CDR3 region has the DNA TGTGCCAGCAGCAAAGGTGGTCAGGACCAAGAGACCCAGTACTTC. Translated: CASSKGGQDQETQYF.

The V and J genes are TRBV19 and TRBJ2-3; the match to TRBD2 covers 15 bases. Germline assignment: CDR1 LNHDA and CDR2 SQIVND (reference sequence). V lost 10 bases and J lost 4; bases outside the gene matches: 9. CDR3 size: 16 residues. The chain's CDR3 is CATGTSGRSGADTQYF. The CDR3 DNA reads TGTGCCACCGGGACTAGCGGGAGGTCCGGGGCAGATACGCAGTATTTT.

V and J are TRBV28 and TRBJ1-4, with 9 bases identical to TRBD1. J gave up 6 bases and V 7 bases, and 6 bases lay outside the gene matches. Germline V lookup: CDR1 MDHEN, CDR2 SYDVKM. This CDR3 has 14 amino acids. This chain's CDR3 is CASNGQGWDEKLFF. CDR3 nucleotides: TGTGCCAGCAACGGACAGGGGTGGGATGAAAAACTGTTTTTT.

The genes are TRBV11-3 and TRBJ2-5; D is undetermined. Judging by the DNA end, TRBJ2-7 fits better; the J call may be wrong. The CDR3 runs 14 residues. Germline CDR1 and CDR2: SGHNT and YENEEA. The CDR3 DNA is TGTGCCAGCAGCTTTTCTGGGGAATCCTACGAGCAGTACTTC. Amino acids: CASSFSGESYEQYF.

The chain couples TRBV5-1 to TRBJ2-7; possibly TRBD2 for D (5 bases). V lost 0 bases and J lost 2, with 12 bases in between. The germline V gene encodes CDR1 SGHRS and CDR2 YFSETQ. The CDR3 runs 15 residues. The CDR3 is CASSLGPPGTYEQYF. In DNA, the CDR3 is TGCGCCAGCAGCTTGGGGCCACCGGGGACCTACGAGCAGTACTTC. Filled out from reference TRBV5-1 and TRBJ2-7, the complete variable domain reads KAGVTQTPRYLIKTRGQQVTLSCSPISGHRSVSWYQQTPGQGLQFLFEYFSETQRNKGNFPGRFSGRQFSNSRSEMNVSTLELGDSALYLCASSLGPPGTYEQYFGPGTRLTVT.

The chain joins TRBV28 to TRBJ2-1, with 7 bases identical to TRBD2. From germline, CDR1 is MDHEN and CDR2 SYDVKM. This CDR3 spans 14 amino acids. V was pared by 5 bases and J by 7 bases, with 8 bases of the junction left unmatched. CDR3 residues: CASSRTSPGNEQFF. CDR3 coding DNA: TGTGCCAGCAGTCGGACTAGTCCAGGGAATGAGCAGTTCTTC.

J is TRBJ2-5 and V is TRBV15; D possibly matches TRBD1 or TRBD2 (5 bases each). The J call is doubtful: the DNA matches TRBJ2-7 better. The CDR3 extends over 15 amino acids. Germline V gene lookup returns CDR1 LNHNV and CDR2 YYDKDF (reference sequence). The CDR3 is CATSRIRRGVYEQYF. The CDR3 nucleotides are TGTGCCACCAGCAGAATACGTCGGGGCGTCTACGAGCAGTACTTC.

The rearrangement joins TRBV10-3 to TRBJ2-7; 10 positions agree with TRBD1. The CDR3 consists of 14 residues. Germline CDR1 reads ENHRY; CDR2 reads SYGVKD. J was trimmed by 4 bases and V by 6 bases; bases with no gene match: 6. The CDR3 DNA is TGTGCCATCAGGACAGGGGGCTTCGCTTACGAGCAGTACTTC. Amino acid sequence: CAIRTGGFAYEQYF.

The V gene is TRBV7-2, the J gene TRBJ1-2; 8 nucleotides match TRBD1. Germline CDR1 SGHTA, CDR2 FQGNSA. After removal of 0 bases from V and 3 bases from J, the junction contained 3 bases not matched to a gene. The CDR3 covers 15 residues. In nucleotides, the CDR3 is TGTGCCAGCAGCTTAGCGGCAGGGGGCGACTATGGCTACACCTTC. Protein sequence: CASSLAAGGDYGYTF.

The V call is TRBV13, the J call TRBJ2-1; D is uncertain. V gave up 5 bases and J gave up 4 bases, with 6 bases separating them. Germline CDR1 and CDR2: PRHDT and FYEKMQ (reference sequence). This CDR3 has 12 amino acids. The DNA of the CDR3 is TGTGCCAGCAGCCTTCGGTACAATGAGCAGTTCTTC. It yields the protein CASSLRYNEQFF.

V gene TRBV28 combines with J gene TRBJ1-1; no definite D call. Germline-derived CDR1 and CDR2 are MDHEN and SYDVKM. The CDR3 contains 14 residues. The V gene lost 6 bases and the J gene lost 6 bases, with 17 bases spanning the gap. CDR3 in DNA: TGTGCCAGCAGCCCAGGCGGATCCCGGGCTGAAGCTTTCTTT. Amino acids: CASSPGGSRAEAFF.

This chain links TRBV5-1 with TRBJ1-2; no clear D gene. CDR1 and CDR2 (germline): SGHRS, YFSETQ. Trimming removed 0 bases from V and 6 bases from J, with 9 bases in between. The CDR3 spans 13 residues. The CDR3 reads CASSLAELDGYTF. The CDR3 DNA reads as TGCGCCAGCAGCTTGGCCGAGTTGGATGGCTACACCTTC.

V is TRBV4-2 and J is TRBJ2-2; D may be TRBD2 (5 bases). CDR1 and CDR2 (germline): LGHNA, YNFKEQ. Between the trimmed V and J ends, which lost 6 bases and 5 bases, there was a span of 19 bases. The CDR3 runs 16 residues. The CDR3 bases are TGTGCCAGCAGAATAGCGAGCCCGGATGTAACCGGGGAGCTGTTTTTT. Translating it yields CASRIASPDVTGELFF.